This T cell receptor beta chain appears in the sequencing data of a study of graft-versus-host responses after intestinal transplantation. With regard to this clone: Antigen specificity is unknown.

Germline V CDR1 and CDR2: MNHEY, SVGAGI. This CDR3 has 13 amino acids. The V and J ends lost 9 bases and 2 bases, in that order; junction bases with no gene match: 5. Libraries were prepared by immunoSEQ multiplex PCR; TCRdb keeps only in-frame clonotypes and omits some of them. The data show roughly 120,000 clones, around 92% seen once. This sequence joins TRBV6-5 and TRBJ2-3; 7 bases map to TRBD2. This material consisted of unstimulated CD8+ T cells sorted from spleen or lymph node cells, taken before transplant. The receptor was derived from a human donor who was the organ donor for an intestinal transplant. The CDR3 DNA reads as TGTGCCAGTCCTAGCGGTTACACAGATACGCAGTATTTT. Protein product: CASPSGYTDTQYF.